This TCR beta chain was obtained from a study of OX40 agonist ivuxolimab in advanced cancers. Data came from immunoSEQ multiplex PCR; TCRdb stores just in-frame clones and leaves some out. Of about 100,000 clones in the sample, around 93% are singletons; the top ten hold approximately 0.55%. The germline V gene has CDR1 SGHTA and CDR2 FQGNSA. Trimming took off 1 base at V and 11 bases at J, with 11 bases between the two ends. This CDR3 comprises 12 residues. This clone was seen a single time. Its antigen is unidentified. Overall study results and limits: Within 6 weeks, CD4+ and CD8+ blood T cells expanded clonally at 0.1 to 3.0 mg/kg.

Patients with autoimmune history or systemic immunosuppression were excluded. Baseline, cycle 4 day 1, and cycle 7 day 1 were the blood sampling points. The clonotype comes from an adult with an advanced solid tumor such as melanoma, head and neck, liver or kidney cancer. V and J are TRBV7-2 and TRBJ1-1; the D gene is possibly TRBD1 (6 bases). Sequencing used CD4+ or CD8+ T cells sorted from blood, obtained in a trial of the OX40 agonist ivuxolimab. CDR3 nucleotides: TGTGCCAGCAGCTTAGTGGGGGCGGGGGCTTTCTTT. This codes for CASSLVGAGAFF.